One sample yielded the 31 T cell receptor beta chains listed below, sequenced in a study of shared clonotypes between healthy human individuals. Here immunoSEQ multiplex PCR was the method, and the copy in TCRdb shows in-frame clones only, minus some. This sample has hundreds of thousands of clones; around 78% occur once, and the top ten carry around 12%. Material for sequencing was PBMCs. The receptors originated from a woman between 40 and 55 years old in good health. Some clones in this sample may be carry-over from other donors' samples.

This clone showed up just a few times. Compared with germline, one end of the junction differs, possibly owing to a read error. This chain links TRBV10-1 with TRBJ1-5; tentative D call: TRBD1 (6 bases). CDR3 length equals 11 residues. The V gene's germline CDR1 is WNHNN and CDR2 SYGVQD (reference sequence). CDR3 sequence: CASSGGHTSDF. The CDR3 nucleotides read TGCGCCAGCAGTGGGGGACATACGTCGGATTTT.

Comments on this clone: A much larger clonotype is one base distant, so this may be a read error. The identical CDR3 is also encoded by other nucleotide sequences in the sample. CDR3 residues: CSVDSRNRGGTDTQYF. In nucleotides, the CDR3 is TGCAGCGTTGACTCTCGAAATCGAGGAGGCACAGATACGCAGTATTTT. The chain combines TRBV29-1 with TRBJ2-3, with D unclear. Trimming removed 3 bases at V and 1 base at J, with 17 bases between. Germline V gene sequence: CDR1 SQVTM, CDR2 ANQGSEA. This CDR3 spans 16 amino acids.

The rearrangement uses TRBV11-3 and TRBJ2-5; the D gene is possibly TRBD1 (6 bases). The V and J ends lost 5 bases and 5 bases respectively, with 15 bases between them. CDR3 length equals 14 residues. Germline V gene sequence: CDR1 SGHNT, CDR2 YENEEA. Here the CDR3 reads CASSPNRVGETQYF. The CDR3, as DNA: TGTGCCAGCAGCCCGAACAGGGTCGGGGAGACCCAGTACTTC.

The rearrangement links TRBV27 to TRBJ1-2; 8 bases are shared with TRBD1. J gave up 8 bases and V 5 bases, and 7 bases lay outside the gene matches. The CDR3 covers 13 residues. Germline V lookup: CDR1 MNHEY, CDR2 SMNVEV (reference sequence). The CDR3 DNA reads as TGTGCCAGCAGTCCAGGACAGGGTGAAGGCTACACCTTC. Its protein is CASSPGQGEGYTF.

This clone showed up many times. The chain joins TRBV6-5 to TRBJ1-2; D perhaps matches TRBD1 (6 bases). The CDR3 runs 13 residues. The germline V gene has CDR1 MNHEY and CDR2 SVGAGI. Trimming removed 10 bases at V and 5 bases at J, with 17 bases between. The CDR3 DNA is TGTGCCATCGAGGGAGGGGGGAATTATGGCTACACCTTC. As protein: CAIEGGGNYGYTF.

This sequence joins TRBV29-1 and TRBJ1-3, with D perhaps matching TRBD1 (6 bases). This CDR3 contains 14 residues. The ends were cut back, 7 bases at V and 3 bases at J, with 16 bases in the middle. Germline CDR1 and CDR2: SQVTM and ANQGSEA. CDR3 region: CSGTQGISGNTIYF. In DNA, the CDR3 is TGCAGCGGAACCCAGGGGATCAGTGGAAACACCATATATTTT.

In its sample, this clone was seen a few times. The genes are TRBV28 and TRBJ1-5, with D possibly being TRBD1 (5 bases). The CDR3 is 14 amino acids. The germline V and J ends were trimmed by 7 bases and 2 bases, with 12 bases remaining between them. Germline CDR1 is MDHEN and CDR2 is SYDVKM. The CDR3 sequence: CASTQGGGNQPQHF. CDR3 bases: TGTGCCAGCACTCAGGGAGGTGGCAATCAGCCCCAGCATTTT.

The chain couples TRBV5-6 to TRBJ1-3; 9 bases map to TRBD1. CDR1 and CDR2 (germline): SGHDT, YYEEEE. The junction had 1 base not matched to a gene; V was cut back by 0 bases and J by 6 bases. The CDR3 runs 14 residues. CDR3 nucleotides: TGTGCCAGCAGCTTGGGGACAGGGGAAAACACCATATATTTT. It translates to CASSLGTGENTIYF. Full variable domain (outside the CDR3, taken from reference TRBV5-6 and TRBJ1-3): DAGVTQSPTHLIKTRGQQVTLRCSPKSGHDTVSWYQQALGQGPQFIFQYYEEEERQRGNFPDRFSGHQFPNYSSELNVNALLLGDSALYLCASSLGTGENTIYFGEGSWLTVV.

This clone was seen once. The chain combines TRBV6-8 with TRBJ2-7; 8 bases match TRBD1. V shed 0 bases and J 2 bases; nucleotides not matched to a gene: 3. The CDR3 is 15 residues long. Germline lookup yields CDR1 MNHGY and CDR2 SAAAGT. DNA for the CDR3: TGTGCCAGCAGTTACTCGGACAGGGAAACCTACGAGCAGTACTTC. This sequence encodes CASSYSDRETYEQYF.

This clone has a single count. The chain links TRBV7-3 to TRBJ2-1; 8 positions agree with TRBD2. The V segment lost 5 bases and the J segment 7 bases; nucleotides outside the gene matches: 10. CDR1 and CDR2 (germline): SGHTA, FQGTGA. The CDR3 is 15 amino acids. As DNA, the CDR3 is TGTGCCAGCAGCCCCACTAGCGGAGGAGGAAATGAGCAGTTCTTC. Translation gives CASSPTSGGGNEQFF. Together with reference TRBV7-3 and TRBJ2-1, the CDR3 gives the full variable domain: GAGVSQTPSNKVTEKGKYVELRCDPISGHTALYWYRQSLGQGPEFLIYFQGTGAADDSGLPNDRFFAVRPEGSVSTLKIQRTERGDSAVYLCASSPTSGGGNEQFFGPGTRLTVL.

The chain couples TRBV18 to TRBJ2-7; D gene ambiguous. This CDR3 region has 12 residues. The V gene lost 3 bases and the J gene lost 4 bases, with 7 bases spanning the gap. CDR1 and CDR2 from the germline V gene are KGHSH and LQKENI. This CDR3 reads CASSPPGYEQYF. CDR3 nucleotide sequence: TGTGCCAGCTCACCCCCCGGGTACGAGCAGTACTTC.

The chain is built from TRBV19 and TRBJ1-2, with D possibly TRBD1 on 6 matching bases. Germline V gene data show CDR1 as LNHDA and CDR2 as SQIVND (reference sequence). The ends were cut back, 3 bases at V and 4 bases at J, with 9 bases in the middle. The CDR3 has 13 residues. The CDR3, as DNA: TGTGCCAGTAGTATCTCGGACAGCTATGGCTACACCTTC. Translating gives CASSISDSYGYTF. The full variable domain, rest sourced from reference TRBV19 and TRBJ1-2, is DGGITQSPKYLFRKEGQNVTLSCEQNLNHDAMYWYRQDPGQGLRLIYYSQIVNDFQKGDIAEGYSVSREKKESFPLTVTSAQKNPTAFYLCASSISDSYGYTFGSGTRLTVV.

The chain carries TRBV23-1 and TRBJ2-5; D is tentatively TRBD1 or TRBD2 (5 bases each). TRBV23-1 is an open reading frame, and its role is uncertain. The ends were cut back, 5 bases at V and 0 bases at J, with 16 bases in the middle. This CDR3 has 16 amino acids. The CDR3 here is CASSGAGTENQETQYF. The DNA for the CDR3 is TGCGCCAGCAGTGGAGCCGGGACGGAAAACCAAGAGACCCAGTACTTC.

In this sample, this clone turned up once. The CDR3 is CASSLGGTGIGEQYF. The CDR3 nucleotides read TGTGCCAGCAGCTTGGGGGGGACAGGGATAGGAGAGCAGTACTTC. This chain uses TRBV5-4 with TRBJ2-7; 9 bases line up with TRBD1. Per the germline V gene, CDR1 is SGHNT and CDR2 is YYREEE (reference sequence). Losses at the gene ends were 0 bases for V and 7 bases for J; bases not matched to a gene: 8. CDR3 length equals 15 residues.

A note on this clone: A clone one base away is much larger, so this may be a read error. This sequence joins TRBV6-4 and TRBJ2-2; D is unresolved. V was shortened by 2 bases and J by 1 base, with 2 bases between the two germline ends. Germline CDR1 MRHNA, CDR2 SNTAGT. This CDR3 comprises 13 residues. The CDR3, as DNA: TGTGCCAGCAGTGACGGGAACACCGGGGAGCTGTTTTTT. This translates into CASSDGNTGELFF.

V is TRBV7-9 and J is TRBJ1-1, with D perhaps matching TRBD1 (5 bases). CDR1 is SEHNR and CDR2 is FQNEAQ in the germline V gene (reference sequence). The V and J ends lost 5 bases and 4 bases respectively, with 14 bases between them. The CDR3 sequence is 14 residues long. Written as DNA, the CDR3 is TGTGCCAGCAGCCGCCCGGGGACGAGCACTGAAGCTTTCTTT. This translates into CASSRPGTSTEAFF.

The chain has TRBV5-4 and TRBJ1-2, with D unclear. V dropped 1 base and J dropped 4 bases, with 11 bases sitting between them. This CDR3 is 14 amino acids long. The germline gives CDR1 SGHNT, CDR2 YYREEE (reference sequence). The CDR3 is CASSLSGSPYGYTF. For the CDR3, the DNA is TGTGCCAGCAGCTTGAGTGGTTCTCCCTATGGCTACACCTTC. The whole variable domain, filled in from reference TRBV5-4 and TRBJ1-2, reads ETGVTQSPTHLIKTRGQQVTLRCSSQSGHNTVSWYQQALGQGPQFIFQYYREEENGRGNFPPRFSGLQFPNYSSELNVNALELDDSALYLCASSLSGSPYGYTFGSGTRLTVV.

The chain employs TRBV19 and TRBJ2-3, with 8 bases lining up with TRBD2. Trimming took 6 bases from V and 1 from J; bases not matched to a gene: 0. From germline, CDR1 is LNHDA and CDR2 SQIVND (reference sequence). The CDR3 has 13 amino acids. The CDR3 here is CASRTSGTDTQYF. The CDR3 region has the DNA TGTGCCAGTAGGACTAGCGGCACAGATACGCAGTATTTT.

This clone turned up a few times. The CDR3 coding sequence is TGTGCCAGCAGCAAGACAGGGTCCTACGAGCAGTACTTC. This codes for CASSKTGSYEQYF. The J gene is TRBJ2-5, the V gene TRBV7-9; 7 nucleotides match TRBD1. The J call may be in error: the DNA end matches TRBJ2-7 better. The V gene's germline CDR1 is SEHNR and CDR2 FQNEAQ (reference sequence). CDR3 length: 13 amino acids.

On this clone: A read error may be the cause here, since a much bigger clone is one base away. V and J are TRBV29-1 and TRBJ1-1, with D maybe TRBD1 (5 bases). The germline gives CDR1 SQVTM, CDR2 ANQGSEA. This CDR3 has 11 amino acids. CDR3: CSAAGNTEAFF. CDR3 in DNA: TGCAGCGCTGCAGGGAACACTGAAGCCTTCTTT.

In DNA, the CDR3 is TGCGCCAGCAGCTTGGGGACTAGCGGAGACAATGAGCAGTTCTTC. Translated, it gives CASSLGTSGDNEQFF. The V and J genes are TRBV5-1 and TRBJ2-1; 10 bases fit TRBD2. This CDR3 has 15 amino acids. V trimming: 0 bases; J trimming: 5 bases; junction bases outside the gene matches: 2. Germline V gives CDR1 SGHRS, CDR2 YFSETQ.

On this clone itself: The identical CDR3 is also encoded by other nucleotide sequences in the sample. The chain recombines TRBV6-5 with TRBJ2-2, with D hard to call. Trimming left V 0 bases short and J 6 bases short, with 5 bases between. The length of the CDR3 is 13 residues. CDR1 and CDR2 from the germline V gene are MNHEY and SVGAGI. The CDR3: CASSYSRSGELFF. The DNA of the CDR3 is TGTGCCAGCAGTTACTCGAGGTCCGGGGAGCTGTTTTTT.

The rearrangement uses TRBV27 and TRBJ1-2, with 7 bases fitting TRBD1. The CDR3 is 14 residues long. Unmatched junction bases numbered 11, after V lost 5 bases and J lost 8 bases. Germline-derived CDR1 and CDR2 are MNHEY and SMNVEV (reference sequence). CDR3 region: CASSPGGGRDGYTF. For the CDR3, the DNA is TGTGCCAGCAGTCCAGGGGGGGGGCGGGACGGCTACACCTTC.

The chain combines TRBV7-2 with TRBJ2-7; D perhaps matches TRBD1 (5 bases). This CDR3 is 15 amino acids long. Trimming pared 6 bases from V and 3 bases from J, leaving 18 bases between. CDR1 and CDR2 (germline): SGHTA, FQGNSA. In nucleotides, the CDR3 is TGTGCCAGCAGTCCAAGGGATCCAGGGCGCTACGAGCAGTACTTC. It yields the protein CASSPRDPGRYEQYF.

This clone was picked up one time. The V call is TRBV11-2, the J call TRBJ2-1, with D tentatively TRBD2 (5 bases). The ends were cut back, 5 bases at V and 6 bases at J, with 11 bases in the middle. The CDR3 spans 13 residues. Per the germline V gene, CDR1 is SGHAT and CDR2 is FQNNGV. The chain's CDR3 is CASSQGSPNEQFF. The CDR3 bases are TGTGCCAGCAGCCAAGGGAGCCCCAATGAGCAGTTCTTC. Combining the CDR3 with reference TRBV11-2 and TRBJ2-1 gives the whole variable domain EAGVAQSPRYKIIEKRQSVAFWCNPISGHATLYWYQQILGQGPKLLIQFQNNGVVDDSQLPKDRFSAERLKGVDSTLKIQPAKLEDSAVYLCASSQGSPNEQFFGPGTRLTVL.

This chain joins TRBV18 and TRBJ2-7, with D maybe TRBD2 (6 bases). V was clipped by 3 bases and J by 1 base, with 10 bases between them. Germline V gene sequence: CDR1 KGHSH, CDR2 LQKENI. This CDR3 has 14 residues. The CDR3: CASSPPGGSYEQYF. The CDR3 region has the DNA TGTGCCAGCTCACCCCCCGGGGGATCCTACGAGCAGTACTTC.

The sample holds one count of this clone. The chain couples TRBV7-6 to TRBJ2-5; 10 bases map to TRBD1. Unmatched junction bases numbered 9, after V lost 5 bases and J lost 0 bases. The CDR3 has 17 amino acids. From germline, CDR1 is SGHVS and CDR2 FNYEAQ. The CDR3 DNA follows: TGTGCCAGCAGCCCGGCGACAGGGGGCGCAGACCAAGAGACCCAGTACTTC. Its translation: CASSPATGGADQETQYF.

In this sample, this clone turned up a few times. V and J are TRBV27 and TRBJ2-5; no definite D call. This CDR3 is 13 amino acids long. Germline lookup yields CDR1 MNHEY and CDR2 SMNVEV (reference sequence). V was cut by 5 bases and J by 7 bases, with 14 bases left in between. The CDR3 region has the DNA TGTGCCAGCAGTCAAGATGGGCTGCGGACCCAGTACTTC. This encodes CASSQDGLRTQYF.

The V call is TRBV10-3, the J call TRBJ2-1; D may be TRBD2 (6 bases). Trimming left V 0 bases short and J 5 bases short, with 23 bases between. Germline values: CDR1 ENHRY, CDR2 SYGVKD. The CDR3 covers 19 residues. The CDR3 spells CAISESFFGGTDRDNEQFF. The CDR3, as DNA: TGTGCCATCAGTGAGTCGTTCTTCGGCGGGACCGACCGGGACAATGAGCAGTTCTTC.

The chain uses TRBV29-1 and TRBJ2-2; D may be TRBD2 (6 bases). This CDR3 comprises 12 residues. V lost 1 base and J 7 bases, leaving 7 bases between the germline ends. Germline CDR1 and CDR2: SQVTM and ANQGSEA. In DNA, the CDR3 is TGCAGCGTTGAAGGGGGACTCGGGGAGCTGTTTTTT. Its protein is CSVEGGLGELFF.

V and J are TRBV5-1 and TRBJ2-3, with D maybe TRBD2 (5 bases). The germline V gene has CDR1 SGHRS and CDR2 YFSETQ. Trimming removed 2 bases from V and 2 bases from J, with 6 bases in between. This CDR3 has 13 residues. The CDR3 nucleotides are TGCGCCAGCAGCTTCGGGGACACAGATACGCAGTATTTT. Translating gives CASSFGDTDTQYF. Using reference TRBV5-1 and TRBJ2-3 for the parts outside the CDR3, the full variable domain is KAGVTQTPRYLIKTRGQQVTLSCSPISGHRSVSWYQQTPGQGLQFLFEYFSETQRNKGNFPGRFSGRQFSNSRSEMNVSTLELGDSALYLCASSFGDTDTQYFGPGTRLTVL.